The following is a TCR beta chain sequence with its context. Antigen specificity is unknown. This entry is derived from a study of cytomegalovirus exposure and HLA in healthy donors. Findings and caveats of the study: An analysis that came later showed most CMV-associated TCR beta chains appearing HLA-restricted. HLA alleles showed associations with some 15,000 TCR beta sequences in a later analysis, at a 0.05 false discovery rate. It was in a later analysis that TCR association rates were seen to vary by HLA locus, highest for DRB1 and lowest for HLA-C. Cytomegalovirus association was assigned to about 150 TCR beta chains.

With 60 Vbeta and 13 Jbeta primers, the PCR was carried out. Sequenced by immunoSEQ multiplex PCR; TCRdb stores in-frame clones only, minus some. Its clone listing holds 200,000 to 250,000 clones. V gave up 1 base and J gave up 5 bases, with 9 bases separating them. The length of the CDR3 is 14 residues. Germline CDR1 is SGHAT and CDR2 is FQNNGV. This chain uses TRBV11-2 with TRBJ1-5; D uncertain. The sequenced sample consisted of PBMCs. This sequence originates from a woman aged 30 to 39 in good health and CMV-seropositive. The CDR3 DNA follows: TGTGCCAGCAGCTTAGCGGCGGGTTATCAGCCCCAGCATTTT. The encoded protein is CASSLAAGYQPQHF.